This is a list of T cell receptor beta chains from one sample in a study of T cells in Graves' hyperthyroidism and ophthalmopathy. TCRdb fed the multiplex PCR reads into MiXCR, producing one record per CDR3 protein. The sample comprises around 620,000 distinct CDR3 sequences, more than 45% of which are singletons, and about 20% rests with the top ten. The sequenced sample was peripheral blood or thyroid tissue (not recorded which). These receptors were collected from an adult woman with Graves' disease, either hyperthyroidism or ophthalmopathy (not recorded which). CDR3s include the opening cysteine and the closing phenylalanine or tryptophan. A D gene is named only where the DNA matches it firmly. Clone sizes are given selectively: once, few, many, or a class where the clone is expanded.

CDR3 | DNA | V | D | size | J
CSVRGTGRANYGYTF | TGCAGCGTCCGGGGGACAGGGAGGGCTAACTATGGCTACACCTTC | TRBV29-1 | TRBD1 | many | TRBJ1-2
CASSVGQGLGETQYF | TGTGCCAGCAGCGTCGGACAGGGGTTGGGAGAGACCCAGTACTTC | TRBV9 | TRBD1 | - | TRBJ2-5
CASSTKRPGLAGGPETQYF | TGTGCCAGCTCCACTAAAAGACCGGGACTAGCGGGAGGGCCGGAGACCCAGTACTTC | TRBV18 | TRBD2 | few | TRBJ2-5
CATSRGQILSYEQYF | TGTGCCACCAGCAGAGGACAGATACTCTCCTACGAGCAGTACTTC | TRBV15 | - | many | TRBJ2-7
CASSLGILETQYF | TGTGCCAGCAGCTTGGGAATCCTGGAGACCCAGTACTTC | TRBV11-2 | - | many | TRBJ2-5
CASSLRTGGNNQPQHF | TGTGCCAGCAGTCTGAGGACAGGGGGGAACAATCAGCCCCAGCATTTT | TRBV2 | TRBD1 | - | TRBJ1-5
CASSVAQGVETQYF | TGTGCCAGCAGCGTAGCCCAGGGGGTGGAGACCCAGTACTTC | TRBV9 | TRBD1 | - | TRBJ2-5
CATSDPGQGGTQYF | TGTGCCACCAGTGATCCGGGACAGGGGGGGACCCAGTACTTC | TRBV24-1 | TRBD1 | - | TRBJ2-5
CSARRGVRELFF | TGCAGTGCTAGAAGGGGGGTACGGGAGCTGTTTTTT | TRBV20-1 | - | many | TRBJ2-2
CASSAALWNTEAFF | TGCGCCAGCAGCGCAGCCCTCTGGAACACTGAAGCTTTCTTT | TRBV5-1 | - | - | TRBJ1-1